A single sample gave rise to the 30 T cell receptor beta chains below, sequenced in a study of blood T cell repertoires in COVID-19. The table came from immunoSEQ multiplex PCR; TCRdb's copy has only in-frame clones and leaves some out. The table records approximately 210,000 clones, around 84% of them present only once. The sample taken for sequencing was peripheral blood. These receptors were taken from a man in his forties or fifties with COVID-19, enrolled during active disease.

The chain employs TRBV5-6 and TRBJ1-2; D ambiguous. V was trimmed by 0 bases and J by 4 bases, leaving 13 bases between them. The CDR3 runs to 15 residues. Germline assignment: CDR1 SGHDT and CDR2 YYEEEE. The CDR3 is CASSLVFRRSYGYTF. In nucleotides, the CDR3 is TGTGCCAGCAGCTTGGTATTCAGGCGCTCCTATGGCTACACCTTC.

This clone was found once. The CDR3 DNA reads as TGTGCTAGTGGCATCCTCAGGGATACTGGAAACACCATATATTTT. It translates to CASGILRDTGNTIYF. V gene TRBV12-5 combines with J gene TRBJ1-3; the D gene is possibly TRBD1 (5 bases). V was cut by 6 bases and J by 2 bases, with 14 bases left in between. The CDR3 runs 15 residues. Looked up from germline, CDR1 is LGHNT and CDR2 is FRNRAP.

The rearrangement uses TRBV18 and TRBJ2-5; TRBD2 matches 11 bases. The length of the CDR3 is 16 residues. Per germline, CDR1 KGHSH and CDR2 LQKENI. V lost 3 bases and J lost 5; bases outside the gene matches: 8. CDR3: CASSPAGTSGFETQYF. As DNA, the CDR3 is TGTGCCAGCTCACCGGCCGGGACTAGCGGTTTTGAGACCCAGTACTTC.

This clone is a singleton in its sample. The rearrangement joins TRBV6-5 to TRBJ2-7; 8 bases align to TRBD2. The length of the CDR3 is 14 residues. J was trimmed by 2 bases and V by 7 bases; bases with no gene match: 7. Germline V gene sequence: CDR1 MNHEY, CDR2 SVGAGI. For the CDR3, the DNA is TGTGCCAGCAAGAATAGCGGGGCGACCTACGAGCAGTACTTC. The encoded protein is CASKNSGATYEQYF.

The rearrangement links TRBV29-1 to TRBJ1-2, with D perhaps matching TRBD1 (5 bases). The CDR3 runs to 14 residues. Germline CDR1 and CDR2: SQVTM and ANQGSEA. V lost 1 base and J lost 2, with 11 bases in between. In nucleotides, the CDR3 is TGCAGCGTTGAAGGACGGGGGGACAACTATGGCTACACCTTC. Its translation is CSVEGRGDNYGYTF.

The rearrangement joins TRBV3-1 (or the pseudogene TRBV3-2) to TRBJ1-3; 8 bases agree with TRBD1. V lost 5 bases and J lost 2; bases outside the gene matches: 8. CDR1 and CDR2 from the germline V gene are LGHDT and YNNKEL (reference sequence). CDR3 length equals 16 residues. The CDR3 sequence is CASSIRTGTAGNTIYF. The CDR3 nucleotides are TGTGCCAGCAGCATCCGGACAGGGACAGCTGGAAACACCATATATTTT.

This chain links TRBV12-3 or TRBV12-4 with TRBJ1-1; D ambiguous. V lost 9 bases to trimming and J lost 0 bases, with 11 bases between them. This CDR3 has 13 amino acids. The CDR3 sequence: CASLTGMNTEAFF. The CDR3, as DNA: TGTGCCAGTTTGACGGGAATGAACACTGAAGCTTTCTTT.

This chain links TRBV11-3 with TRBJ2-7, with 7 nucleotides matching TRBD1. Unmatched junction bases numbered 9, after V lost 5 bases and J lost 5 bases. The length of the CDR3 is 14 residues. Germline CDR1 is SGHNT and CDR2 is YENEEA. The DNA for the CDR3 is TGTGCCAGCAGCCCTCACAGGGGATCCAACGAGCAGTACTTC. This sequence encodes CASSPHRGSNEQYF.

The V gene is TRBV2, the J gene TRBJ1-1, with 8 bases aligning to TRBD1. CDR3 size: 15 residues. The ends lost 7 bases at V and 1 base at J; junction bases unmatched: 8. CDR1 and CDR2 (germline): SNHLY, FYNNEI. In nucleotides, the CDR3 is TGTGCCAGCAATATCCCGGGACAGGAGAACACTGAAGCTTTCTTT. Residues: CASNIPGQENTEAFF.

This clone is a singleton in its sample. The chain is built from TRBV6-6 and TRBJ1-3; D is unresolved. The V end was cut by 8 bases, the J end by 4 bases, with 9 bases between. The CDR3 extends over 12 amino acids. Germline CDR1 is MNHNY and CDR2 is SVGAGI (reference sequence). The CDR3 DNA reads as TGTGCCAGCCGCTCAGGCGGAAACACCATATATTTT. Its translation is CASRSGGNTIYF.

The J gene is TRBJ2-1, the V gene TRBV10-3; D possibly corresponds to TRBD2 (6 bases). The germline V gene encodes CDR1 ENHRY and CDR2 SYGVKD. The V and J ends lost 2 bases and 3 bases respectively, with 14 bases between them. The CDR3 contains 16 residues. The CDR3 coding sequence is TGTGCCATCAGTGAGAAGTCGGGAGTGGGCTACAATGAGCAGTTCTTC. Residues: CAISEKSGVGYNEQFF.

This clone was found a few times. The rearrangement joins TRBV7-3 to TRBJ1-6; no clear D gene. This CDR3 has 15 residues. The germline CDR1 and CDR2 sequences are SGHTA and FQGTGA. Trimming took 1 base from V and 7 from J, leaving 11 bases between them. CDR3 in amino acids: CASSLSGRTNSPLHF. CDR3 nucleotides: TGTGCCAGCAGCTTAAGTGGCAGAACCAATTCACCCCTCCACTTT.

J is TRBJ2-1 and V is TRBV30; no clear D gene. Trimming removed 0 bases at V and 4 bases at J, with 10 bases between. Looked up from germline, CDR1 is GTSNPN and CDR2 is SVGIG (reference sequence). This CDR3 is built from 14 residues. CDR3 coding DNA: TGTGCCTGGAGTGTTGTTCGCGGTTACAATGAGCAGTTCTTC. Translated, it gives CAWSVVRGYNEQFF.

Only one count was recorded for this clone. The rearrangement uses TRBV6-6 and TRBJ1-1; 7 bases fit TRBD1. Germline CDR1 reads MNHNY; CDR2 reads SVGAGI (reference sequence). This CDR3 has 15 residues. J was trimmed by 2 bases and V by 0 bases; bases with no gene match: 3. The chain's CDR3 is CASSYSGTVNTEAFF. Here the CDR3 DNA reads TGTGCCAGCAGTTACTCGGGGACAGTCAACACTGAAGCTTTCTTT.

The gene calls are TRBV5-8 and TRBJ1-6; maybe TRBD1 (6 bases). Germline assignment: CDR1 SGHTS and CDR2 YDEGEE. The CDR3 contains 15 residues. V shed 5 bases and J shed 10 bases, with 19 bases lying between them. CDR3 residues: CASRDLTGQTSPLHF. The CDR3 bases are TGTGCCAGCAGAGACCTTACAGGGCAGACATCACCCCTCCACTTT.

This clone was observed a single time. The rearrangement joins TRBV7-2 to TRBJ2-2, with D possibly being TRBD2 (5 bases). CDR3 length: 18 residues. Germline V lookup: CDR1 SGHTA, CDR2 FQGNSA. V was trimmed by 5 bases and J by 0 bases, leaving 19 bases between them. The CDR3, as DNA: TGTGCCAGCAGCCCCCGGGGAACCCCGTTCGCGAACACCGGGGAGCTGTTTTTT. Translating it yields CASSPRGTPFANTGELFF.

The chain is built from TRBV5-4 and TRBJ1-1; D may be TRBD1 (5 bases). The CDR3 totals 15 residues. The V gene lost 3 bases and the J gene lost 4 bases, with 16 bases spanning the gap. Germline V gene sequence: CDR1 SGHNT, CDR2 YYREEE (reference sequence). CDR3 bases: TGTGCCAGCAGCTGGCGCGGGGGAGGCGGCACTGAAGCTTTCTTT. Protein sequence: CASSWRGGGGTEAFF.

V is TRBV7-3 and J is TRBJ2-1; 7 bases match TRBD1. Germline V gene lookup returns CDR1 SGHTA and CDR2 FQGTGA. With V trimmed by 4 bases and J by 0 bases, 6 bases remained unmatched. The CDR3 covers 16 residues. CDR3 nucleotide sequence: TGTGCCAGCAGCTGGGACAGAGACAGCTCCTACAATGAGCAGTTCTTC. It specifies CASSWDRDSSYNEQFF.

J is TRBJ1-5 and V is TRBV27; D ambiguous. Trimming pared 0 bases from V and 0 bases from J, leaving 9 bases between. The CDR3 covers 16 residues. Germline lookup yields CDR1 MNHEY and CDR2 SMNVEV (reference sequence). The DNA for the CDR3 is TGTGCCAGCAGTTTATCCTCAGCGAATAGCAATCAGCCCCAGCATTTT. It specifies CASSLSSANSNQPQHF.

The table lists this clone with a few counts. J is TRBJ1-2 and V is TRBV11-2; 7 positions agree with TRBD1. The CDR3 extends over 14 amino acids. Germline V gene data show CDR1 as SGHAT and CDR2 as FQNNGV. The V segment lost 0 bases and the J segment 4 bases; nucleotides outside the gene matches: 2. The CDR3 bases are TGTGCCAGCAGCTTAGAGGCAGGGGGCTATGGCTACACCTTC. It specifies CASSLEAGGYGYTF. Together with reference TRBV11-2 and TRBJ1-2, the CDR3 gives the full variable domain: EAGVAQSPRYKIIEKRQSVAFWCNPISGHATLYWYQQILGQGPKLLIQFQNNGVVDDSQLPKDRFSAERLKGVDSTLKIQPAKLEDSAVYLCASSLEAGGYGYTFGSGTRLTVV.

The chain recombines TRBV5-6 with TRBJ2-7; 9 positions agree with TRBD1. CDR3 length: 15 amino acids. Trimming took 2 bases from V and 4 from J; bases not matched to a gene: 7. In germline, CDR1 is SGHDT, CDR2 YYEEEE. CDR3 sequence (DNA): TGTGCCAGCAGCTTACAGGGGGCTGGATTGTACGAGCAGTACTTC. The encoded protein is CASSLQGAGLYEQYF.

V and J are TRBV5-4 and TRBJ2-5; 8 bases are a match to TRBD2. This CDR3 has 15 residues. With V trimmed by 0 bases and J by 4 bases, 5 bases remained unmatched. CDR1 is SGHNT and CDR2 is YYREEE in the germline V gene (reference sequence). The CDR3 loop is CASSLEAGAPETQYF. CDR3 sequence (DNA): TGTGCCAGCAGCTTGGAAGCGGGGGCCCCAGAGACCCAGTACTTC.

The genes are TRBV7-9 and TRBJ2-7; no reliable D call. This CDR3 is 14 amino acids long. Trimming pared 1 base from V and 2 bases from J, leaving 9 bases between. The germline V gene has CDR1 SEHNR and CDR2 FQNEAQ (reference sequence). CDR3 in DNA: TGTGCCAGCAGCTTAGGCCTGGCACCCTACGAGCAGTACTTC. It codes for CASSLGLAPYEQYF.

The rearrangement uses TRBV21-1 and TRBJ2-1; the table's D call of TRBD2 was not tested on the DNA. TRBV21-1 is a pseudogene. The CDR3 length is 16 residues. The CDR3 region is CASSQKRDSSYNEQFF. CDR3 DNA: TGTGCCAGCAGTCAAAAGCGGGATAGCTCCTACAATGAGCAGTTCTTC.

This chain uses TRBV15 with TRBJ2-1; TRBD2 agrees at 11 bases. The CDR3 is 18 residues long. J gave up 7 bases and V 1 base, and 12 bases lay outside the gene matches. In germline, CDR1 is LNHNV, CDR2 YYDKDF (reference sequence). CDR3 sequence: CATSRGPNGLAGGNEQFF. The DNA of the CDR3 is TGTGCCACCAGCAGAGGCCCCAATGGGCTAGCGGGAGGTAATGAGCAGTTCTTC.

The chain is built from TRBV2 and TRBJ1-3; D call uncertain. Germline V gene data show CDR1 as SNHLY and CDR2 as FYNNEI. Trimming left V 9 bases short and J 2 bases short, with 11 bases between. The CDR3 runs 13 residues. CDR3 nucleotide sequence: TGTGCCAGTTTAGTTTTGCCTGGAAACACCATATATTTT. Translating gives CASLVLPGNTIYF.

The rearrangement joins TRBV4-1 to TRBJ2-3; tentative D call: TRBD1 (5 bases). Germline CDR1 MGHRA, CDR2 YSYEKL. V was shortened by 1 base and J by 1 base, with 6 bases between the two germline ends. CDR3 length equals 14 residues. The DNA of the CDR3 is TGCGCCAGCAGCCAAGGGGGCGGCACAGATACGCAGTATTTT. Translated: CASSQGGGTDTQYF.

The chain links TRBV6-6 to TRBJ1-2, with 10 nucleotides matching TRBD1. The CDR3 length is 16 residues. The junction had 8 bases not matched to a gene; V was cut back by 5 bases and J by 2 bases. Germline V gene data show CDR1 as MNHNY and CDR2 as SVGAGI (reference sequence). The CDR3 sequence: CASSRVRTGGNYGYTF. CDR3 bases: TGTGCCAGCAGTCGAGTAAGGACAGGGGGGAACTATGGCTACACCTTC.

The rearrangement joins TRBV2 to TRBJ2-2; 7 nucleotides line up with TRBD2. The germline V gene encodes CDR1 SNHLY and CDR2 FYNNEI. This CDR3 has 15 amino acids. Germline trimming cut 5 bases from V and 3 bases from J; bases unmatched to any gene: 6. The CDR3 DNA sequence: TGTGCCAGCAGTCTAGAGGGAGGGGACACCGGGGAGCTGTTTTTT. Its translation is CASSLEGGDTGELFF.

The chain uses TRBV5-5 and TRBJ2-7, with TRBD1 matching 8 bases. CDR3 size: 16 residues. With V trimmed by 0 bases and J by 1 base, 6 bases remained unmatched. The germline gives CDR1 SGHKS, CDR2 YYEKEE (reference sequence). The CDR3 DNA follows: TGTGCCAGCAGCTTGGTGGGACAGGAGTTTTCCTACGAGCAGTACTTC. Its protein is CASSLVGQEFSYEQYF.